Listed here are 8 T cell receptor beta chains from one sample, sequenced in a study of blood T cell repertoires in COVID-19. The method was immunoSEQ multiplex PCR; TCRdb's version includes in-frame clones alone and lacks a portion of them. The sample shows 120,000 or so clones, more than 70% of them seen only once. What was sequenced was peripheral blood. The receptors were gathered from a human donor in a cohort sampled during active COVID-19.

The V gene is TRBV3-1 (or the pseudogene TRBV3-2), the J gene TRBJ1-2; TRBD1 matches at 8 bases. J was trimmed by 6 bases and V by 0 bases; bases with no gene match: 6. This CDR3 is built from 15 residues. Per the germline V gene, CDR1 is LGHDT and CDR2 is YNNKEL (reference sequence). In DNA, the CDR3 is TGTGCCAGCAGCCAAGATCATACAGGGGGTGATGGCTACACCTTC. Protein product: CASSQDHTGGDGYTF.

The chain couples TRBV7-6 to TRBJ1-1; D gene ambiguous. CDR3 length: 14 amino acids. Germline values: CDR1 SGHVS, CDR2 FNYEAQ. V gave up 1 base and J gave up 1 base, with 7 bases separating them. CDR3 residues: CASSLGQENTEAFF. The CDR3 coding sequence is TGTGCCAGCAGCTTAGGTCAGGAGAACACTGAAGCTTTCTTT.

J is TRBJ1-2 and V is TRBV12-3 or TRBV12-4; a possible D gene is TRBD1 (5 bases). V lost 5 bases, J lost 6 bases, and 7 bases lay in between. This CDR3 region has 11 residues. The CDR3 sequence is CASSGADGYTF. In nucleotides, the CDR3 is TGTGCCAGCAGTGGGGCGGATGGCTACACCTTC.

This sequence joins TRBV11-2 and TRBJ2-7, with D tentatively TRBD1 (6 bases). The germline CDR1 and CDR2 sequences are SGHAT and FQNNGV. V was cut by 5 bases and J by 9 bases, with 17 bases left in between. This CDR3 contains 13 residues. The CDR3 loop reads CASSSADGTSQYF. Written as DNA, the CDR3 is TGTGCCAGCAGCAGTGCGGACGGGACATCGCAGTACTTC.

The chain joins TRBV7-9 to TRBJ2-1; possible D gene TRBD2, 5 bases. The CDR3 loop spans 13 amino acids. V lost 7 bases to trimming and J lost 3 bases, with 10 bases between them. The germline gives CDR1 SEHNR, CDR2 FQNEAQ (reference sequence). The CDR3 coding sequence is TGTGCCAGCAAACTAGGTAGCTACAATGAGCAGTTCTTC. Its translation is CASKLGSYNEQFF.

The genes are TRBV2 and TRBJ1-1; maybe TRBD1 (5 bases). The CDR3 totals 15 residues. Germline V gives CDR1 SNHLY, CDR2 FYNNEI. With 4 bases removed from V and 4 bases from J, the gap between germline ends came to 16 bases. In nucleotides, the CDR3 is TGTGCCAGCAGTGGGACGGGGGATAGGGGCACTGAAGCTTTCTTT. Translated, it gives CASSGTGDRGTEAFF.

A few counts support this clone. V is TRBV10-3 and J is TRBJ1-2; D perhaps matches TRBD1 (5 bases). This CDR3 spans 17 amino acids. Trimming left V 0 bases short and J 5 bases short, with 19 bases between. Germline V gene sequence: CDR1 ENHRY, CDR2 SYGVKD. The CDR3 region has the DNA TGTGCCATCAGTGAGTCGACTCCAGGGTCCCCAACTTATGGCTACACCTTC. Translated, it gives CAISESTPGSPTYGYTF.

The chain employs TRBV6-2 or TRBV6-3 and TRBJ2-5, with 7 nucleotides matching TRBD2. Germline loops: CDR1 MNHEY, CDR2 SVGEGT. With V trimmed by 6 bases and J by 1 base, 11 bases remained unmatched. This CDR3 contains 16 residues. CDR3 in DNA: TGTGCCAGCAGCCTACGAGCGGGGCTAACCCAAGAGACCCAGTACTTC. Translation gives CASSLRAGLTQETQYF.